The 17 T cell receptor beta chains below all came from one sample that was sequenced in a study of blood T cell repertoires in COVID-19. TCRdb keeps only in-frame clones here, not all; method: immunoSEQ multiplex PCR. The sample contains about 180,000 clones, 82% of which appear only once. Material: peripheral blood. These receptor sequences come from a woman in her seventies with acute or convalescent COVID-19.

V and J are TRBV6-6 and TRBJ1-1; 11 bases are shared with TRBD1. The CDR3 contains 15 residues. CDR1 and CDR2 (germline): MNHNY, SVGAGI (reference sequence). V was pared by 6 bases and J by 1 base, with 4 bases of the junction left unmatched. The CDR3 loop reads CASSTGQGANTEAFF. Here the CDR3 DNA reads TGTGCCAGCAGCACCGGACAGGGGGCGAACACTGAAGCTTTCTTT.

The chain links TRBV4-1 to TRBJ2-3; 12 bases are a match to TRBD1. Germline CDR1 reads MGHRA; CDR2 reads YSYEKL. The trim removed 4 bases at V and 6 bases at J, leaving 5 bases unmatched. This CDR3 is 15 amino acids long. The CDR3: CASSLGTGGWDTQYF. For the CDR3, the DNA is TGCGCCAGCAGCCTAGGGACAGGGGGCTGGGATACGCAGTATTTT.

This clone has just a few counts. The rearrangement links TRBV19 to TRBJ1-1, with 7 positions matching TRBD1. The germline CDR1 and CDR2 sequences are LNHDA and SQIVND (reference sequence). The junction had 6 bases not matched to a gene; V was cut back by 6 bases and J by 5 bases. The CDR3 contains 13 residues. In nucleotides, the CDR3 is TGTGCCAGTAGCCTCACAGGGGAAACTGAAGCTTTCTTT. Translating it yields CASSLTGETEAFF.

The chain links TRBV4-1 to TRBJ1-1; 10 bases map to TRBD1. Trimming took 4 bases from V and 10 from J; bases not matched to a gene: 21. The CDR3 is made up of 18 amino acids. Per the germline V gene, CDR1 is MGHRA and CDR2 is YSYEKL. The CDR3 reads CASSPLRGTGVRGMGAFF. The CDR3 DNA follows: TGCGCCAGCAGCCCCCTAAGGGGGACAGGGGTAAGGGGAATGGGAGCTTTCTTT.

This chain connects TRBV3-1 (or the pseudogene TRBV3-2) to TRBJ1-4; the D gene is possibly TRBD1 (6 bases). CDR1 LGHDT and CDR2 YNNKEL come from the germline V gene (reference sequence). The CDR3 covers 17 residues. V was trimmed by 0 bases and J by 13 bases, leaving 24 bases between them. CDR3: CASSQDTLGQGTGALFF. Written as DNA, the CDR3 is TGTGCCAGCAGCCAAGATACTCTCGGGCAGGGGACGGGCGCACTGTTTTTT.

This rearrangement joins TRBV27 to TRBJ1-5; D unclear. Germline CDR1 reads MNHEY; CDR2 reads SMNVEV (reference sequence). There are 13 residues in the CDR3. Trimming shortened V by 4 bases and J by 4 bases, and 8 bases separated the two germline ends. The CDR3 region has the DNA TGTGCCAGCAGTTGGGAGCGTAATCAGCCCCAGCATTTT. This sequence encodes CASSWERNQPQHF.

This chain connects TRBV6-2 or TRBV6-3 to TRBJ1-2, with no clear D. V dropped 2 bases and J dropped 5 bases, with 9 bases sitting between them. Germline CDR1 and CDR2: MNHEY and SVGEGT. This CDR3 contains 13 residues. The chain's CDR3 is CASSYGQHYGYTF. The CDR3 nucleotides are TGTGCCAGCAGTTACGGGCAGCATTATGGCTACACCTTC.

V and J are TRBV6-5 and TRBJ2-7; a weak D match, TRBD1 (5 bases). CDR3 length: 13 amino acids. CDR1 and CDR2 (germline): MNHEY, SVGAGI. Between the trimmed V and J ends, which lost 9 bases and 0 bases, there was a span of 12 bases. The CDR3 reads CASGTGSSYEQYF. The CDR3 coding sequence is TGTGCCAGTGGAACAGGTTCCTCCTACGAGCAGTACTTC.

The chain combines TRBV5-4 with TRBJ1-4, with 8 bases matching TRBD1. The CDR3 is 15 amino acids. CDR1 is SGHNT, CDR2 YYREEE, per germline (reference sequence). The V gene end was trimmed by 0 bases and the J gene end by 4 bases; junction bases not matched to a gene: 2. In DNA, the CDR3 is TGTGCCAGCAGCTTGGGGACAGGGAATAATGAAAAACTGTTTTTT. Translated, it gives CASSLGTGNNEKLFF.

This clone was seen more than once but under ten times. The chain employs TRBV10-2 and TRBJ1-3; a weak D match, TRBD1 (6 bases). The germline gives CDR1 WSHSY, CDR2 SAAADI. CDR3 length equals 16 residues. Trimming removed 5 bases from V and 0 bases from J, with 14 bases in between. CDR3 sequence reads: CASSNRQATSGNTIYF. The CDR3 nucleotides are TGCGCCAGCAGTAACCGACAGGCAACCTCTGGAAACACCATATATTTT.

The chain joins TRBV7-2 to TRBJ2-1, with TRBD2 matching 10 bases. The germline CDR1 and CDR2 sequences are SGHTA and FQGNSA. The CDR3 totals 18 residues. With V trimmed by 0 bases and J by 6 bases, 11 bases remained unmatched. The DNA for the CDR3 is TGTGCCAGCAGCTTAGCTATTTTGAGCGGGGGGGCTAGCAATGAGCAGTTCTTC. This sequence encodes CASSLAILSGGASNEQFF.

The chain couples TRBV7-2 to TRBJ1-1, with D uncertain. V was shortened by 4 bases and J by 6 bases, with 15 bases between the two germline ends. CDR1 and CDR2 (germline): SGHTA, FQGNSA. The CDR3 spans 14 residues. Written as DNA, the CDR3 is TGTGCCAGCAGCTCTGATTTGGGTAGCGCTGAAGCTTTCTTT. It codes for CASSSDLGSAEAFF.

The chain joins TRBV27 to TRBJ2-7; 13 nucleotides align to TRBD2. V lost 3 bases, J lost 4 bases, and 3 bases stayed unmatched. Germline CDR1 MNHEY, CDR2 SMNVEV (reference sequence). This CDR3 has 15 amino acids. As DNA, the CDR3 is TGTGCCAGCAGTTTTGTGACTAGCGGGAGGTACGAGCAGTACTTC. Encoded protein: CASSFVTSGRYEQYF.

The chain carries TRBV10-3 and TRBJ2-1; tentative D call: TRBD2 (6 bases). The CDR3 runs 17 residues. Germline assignment: CDR1 ENHRY and CDR2 SYGVKD. Between the trimmed V and J ends, which lost 0 bases and 0 bases, there was a span of 12 bases. The CDR3 nucleotides are TGTGCCATCAGTGAGTCGGGACTGACCTCCTCCTACAATGAGCAGTTCTTC. It encodes CAISESGLTSSYNEQFF.

The chain combines TRBV21-1 with TRBJ2-7; TRBD2 reflects the table's D call only, with no check against the DNA. TRBV21-1 is a pseudogene segment. CDR3 length: 15 residues. The CDR3 loop reads CASSAGGAESYEQYF. DNA for the CDR3: TGTGCCAGCAGCGCCGGCGGGGCAGAATCCTACGAGCAGTACTTC.

The gene calls are TRBV6-5 and TRBJ1-5; TRBD1 matches at 8 bases. Per the germline V gene, CDR1 is MNHEY and CDR2 is SVGAGI. The CDR3 is 13 residues long. The V segment lost 7 bases and the J segment 5 bases; nucleotides outside the gene matches: 4. The CDR3 loop is CASTQGAYQPQHF. For the CDR3, the DNA is TGTGCCAGCACTCAGGGGGCATATCAGCCCCAGCATTTT.

The chain links TRBV10-3 to TRBJ2-7, with D tentatively TRBD1 (6 bases). The CDR3 runs 14 residues. V was clipped by 10 bases and J by 5 bases, with 21 bases between them. Germline assignment: CDR1 ENHRY and CDR2 SYGVKD. CDR3 sequence reads: CASRPTEGGDEQYF. DNA of the CDR3: TGTGCCAGTCGTCCAACAGAAGGGGGAGACGAGCAGTACTTC.